Detailed here is one T cell receptor (beta chain). These data come from a study of OX40 agonist ivuxolimab in advanced cancers. Turning to the study itself: Patients received ivuxolimab, an intravenous treatment, every 2 weeks at 0.01 to 10 mg/kg. Three patients got partial responses; one had hepatocellular carcinoma and two had cutaneous melanoma.

V was cut by 0 bases and J by 2 bases, with 8 bases left in between. Per the germline V gene, CDR1 is SGHAT and CDR2 is FQNNGV. The CDR3 contains 14 residues. Sequencing used immunoSEQ multiplex PCR; TCRdb keeps in-frame clones, though not all of them. This sample carries about 18,000 clones, around 81% of them seen once, and the ten largest clones take roughly two fifths. The V and J genes are TRBV11-2 and TRBJ2-7, with D perhaps matching TRBD1 (5 bases). The source is an adult with an advanced solid tumor such as melanoma, head and neck, liver or kidney cancer. The source material was CD4+ or CD8+ T cells sorted from blood, sampled in a trial of the OX40 agonist ivuxolimab. The CDR3 loop is CASSLDVRAYEQYF. The CDR3 DNA sequence: TGTGCCAGCAGCTTAGATGTCAGGGCCTACGAGCAGTACTTC.